Listed below are T cell receptor beta chains from one sample, sequenced in a study of blood T cell repertoires in COVID-19. Method: immunoSEQ multiplex PCR; TCRdb's copy keeps in-frame clones and lacks some. In the table there are some 460,000 clones, roughly nine tenths of which are singletons. What was sequenced was PBMCs or T cells enriched from blood (not recorded which). The receptors derive from a woman younger than 35 with acute COVID-19. Each CDR3 is given with its conserved first and last residue. Fields, in order: J gene, D gene, V gene, clone size, CDR3 DNA, CDR3 protein. A D gene is named only where the DNA matches it firmly. The size field is filled for only some rows; it gives once, few, many or a size class.

>TRBJ1-3|NA|TRBV29-1|NA
TGCAGCGTCAGATATGGAAACACCATATATTTT
CSVRYGNTIYF
>TRBJ2-3|TRBD2|TRBV29-1|few
TGCAGCGGGGAACTAGCGGGAGCAGATACGCAGTATTTT
CSGELAGADTQYF
>TRBJ2-3|NA|TRBV7-6|NA
TGTGCCAGCAGCTCCTTCCCGAGCACAGATACGCAGTATTTT
CASSSFPSTDTQYF
>TRBJ2-6|NA|TRBV9|NA
TGTGCCAGCAGCGTAGATTCACACTCTGGGGCCAACGTCCTGACTTTC
CASSVDSHSGANVLTF
>TRBJ2-1|TRBD2|TRBV10-1|NA
TGCGCCAGCAATCAAGAGTGGGGCCGACTAGCGGGAGGAAGGGGTGAGCAGTTCTTC
CASNQEWGRLAGGRGEQFF
>TRBJ2-2|NA|TRBV10-1|NA
TGCGCCAGTGGAGCCAGAAGCACCGGGGAGCTGTTTTTT
CASGARSTGELFF
>TRBJ2-2|NA|TRBV10-1|NA
TGCGCCAGCAGTGAGTCGCCGGGGTACACCGGGGAGCTGTTTTTT
CASSESPGYTGELFF
>TRBJ2-1|TRBD2|TRBV4-3|NA
TGCGCCAGCAGCCCGCTAGCGGGAGGCCATGAGCAGTTCTTC
CASSPLAGGHEQFF
>TRBJ2-3|NA|TRBV5-6|NA
TGTGCCAGCAGCATCCGGGACATCGGCACAGATACGCAGTATTTT
CASSIRDIGTDTQYF
>TRBJ1-6|NA|TRBV7-8|NA
TGTGCCAGCAGCTTAGCTCAGGGGAAACCACCCCTCCACTTT
CASSLAQGKPPLHF
>TRBJ2-5|NA|TRBV7-2|NA
TGTGCCAGCAGCTTAGTAGGGCGGGGTAGTTTGGAGACCCAGTACTTC
CASSLVGRGSLETQYF
>TRBJ2-7|TRBD1|TRBV6-1|few
TGTGCCAGCAGTGAACAGGGGGCTGGACGCTCCTACGAGCAGTACTTC
CASSEQGAGRSYEQYF
>TRBJ1-1|TRBD1|TRBV7-9|NA
TGTGCCAGCAGCTTAGGGCTCAGGGGGCTGGGTACTGAAGCTTTCTTT
CASSLGLRGLGTEAFF
>TRBJ2-2|TRBD1|TRBV10-3|NA
TGTGCCATGCAGGGGGCGAGAACGAACACCGGGGAGCTGTTTTTT
CAMQGARTNTGELFF